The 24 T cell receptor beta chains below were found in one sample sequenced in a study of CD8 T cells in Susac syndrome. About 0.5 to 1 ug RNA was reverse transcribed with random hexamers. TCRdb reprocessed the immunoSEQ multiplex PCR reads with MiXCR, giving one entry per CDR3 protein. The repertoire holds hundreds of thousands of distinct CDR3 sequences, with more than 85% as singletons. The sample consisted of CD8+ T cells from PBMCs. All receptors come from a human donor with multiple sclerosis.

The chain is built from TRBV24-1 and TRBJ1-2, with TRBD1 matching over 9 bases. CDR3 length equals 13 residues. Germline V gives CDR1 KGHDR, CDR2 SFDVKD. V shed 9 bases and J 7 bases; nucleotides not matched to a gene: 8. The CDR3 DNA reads TGTGCCACCCGGGACAGGGTAGCTTCTGGCTACACCTTC. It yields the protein CATRDRVASGYTF.

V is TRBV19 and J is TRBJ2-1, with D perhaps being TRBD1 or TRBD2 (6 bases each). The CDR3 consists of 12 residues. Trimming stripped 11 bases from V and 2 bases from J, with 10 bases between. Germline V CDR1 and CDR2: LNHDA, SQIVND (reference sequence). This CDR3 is CAARGAYNEQFF. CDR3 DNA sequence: TGTGCCGCTAGGGGGGCCTACAATGAGCAGTTCTTC.

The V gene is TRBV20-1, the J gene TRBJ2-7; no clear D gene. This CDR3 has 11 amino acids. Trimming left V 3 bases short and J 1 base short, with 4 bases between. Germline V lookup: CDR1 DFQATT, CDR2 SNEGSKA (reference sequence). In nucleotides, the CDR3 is TGCAGTGCTAGGTTGTCCTACGAGCAGTACTTC. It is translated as CSARLSYEQYF.

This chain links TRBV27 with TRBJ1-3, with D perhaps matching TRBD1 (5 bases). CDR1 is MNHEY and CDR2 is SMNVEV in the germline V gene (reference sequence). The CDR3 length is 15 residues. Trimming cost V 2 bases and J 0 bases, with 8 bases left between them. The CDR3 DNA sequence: TGTGCCAGCAGTTTACGGGGCTACTCTGGAAACACCATATATTTT. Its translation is CASSLRGYSGNTIYF.

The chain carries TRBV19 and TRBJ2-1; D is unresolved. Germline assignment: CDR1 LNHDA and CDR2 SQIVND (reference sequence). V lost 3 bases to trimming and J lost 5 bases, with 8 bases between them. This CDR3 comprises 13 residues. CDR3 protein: CASSILSNNEQFF. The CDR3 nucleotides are TGTGCCAGTAGTATCCTTAGTAACAATGAGCAGTTCTTC.

DNA for the CDR3: TGCGCCAGCAGCCAGCACAGGGGCAATGAGCAGTTCTTC. Amino acids: CASSQHRGNEQFF. The gene calls are TRBV4-3 and TRBJ2-1, with 7 bases lining up with TRBD1. From germline, CDR1 is LGHNA and CDR2 YSLEER. Trimming removed 3 bases from V and 6 bases from J; junction bases left unmatched: 2. This CDR3 contains 13 residues.

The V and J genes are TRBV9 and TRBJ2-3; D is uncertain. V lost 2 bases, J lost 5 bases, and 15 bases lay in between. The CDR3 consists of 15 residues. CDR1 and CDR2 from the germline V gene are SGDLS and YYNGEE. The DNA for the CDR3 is TGTGCCAGCAGCGTCGACGGGTCCGGTGGAGATACGCAGTATTTT. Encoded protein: CASSVDGSGGDTQYF.

CDR3 residues: CASSQAGTSGSNEQFF. The CDR3 DNA is TGCGCCAGCAGCCAAGCCGGGACTAGCGGGAGTAATGAGCAGTTCTTC. V is TRBV4-3 and J is TRBJ2-1; 14 bases are shared with TRBD2. CDR1 and CDR2 (germline): LGHNA, YSLEER. The CDR3 has 16 residues. V lost 1 base, J lost 7 bases, and 3 bases stayed unmatched.

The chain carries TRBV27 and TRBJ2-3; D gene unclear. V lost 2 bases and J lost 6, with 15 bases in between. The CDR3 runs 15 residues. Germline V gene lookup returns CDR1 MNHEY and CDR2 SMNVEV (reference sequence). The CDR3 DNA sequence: TGTGCCAGCAGTTTAGCAAACGCGCTAGGTGATACGCAGTATTTT. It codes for CASSLANALGDTQYF.

The CDR3 is CASSRGTANTGELFF. CDR3 sequence (DNA): TGTGCCAGCAGCCGAGGGACCGCGAACACCGGGGAGCTGTTTTTT. The chain has TRBV7-9 and TRBJ2-2; the D gene could be TRBD1 or TRBD2 (5 bases each). The CDR3 runs 15 residues. Germline CDR1 reads SEHNR; CDR2 reads FQNEAQ (reference sequence). V was pared by 5 bases and J by 0 bases, with 10 bases between.

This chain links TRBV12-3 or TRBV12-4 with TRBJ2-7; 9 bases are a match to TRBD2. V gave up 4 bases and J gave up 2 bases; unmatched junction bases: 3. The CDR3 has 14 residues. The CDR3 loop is CASSSGLATYEQYF. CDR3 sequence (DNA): TGTGCCAGCAGTTCGGGACTAGCCACCTACGAGCAGTACTTC.

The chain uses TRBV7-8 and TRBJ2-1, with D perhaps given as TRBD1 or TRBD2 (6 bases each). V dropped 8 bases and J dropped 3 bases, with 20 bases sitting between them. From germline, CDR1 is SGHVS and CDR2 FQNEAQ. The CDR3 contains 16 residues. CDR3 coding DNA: TGTGCCAGCTTTAACGGGGGCCATCAGAGCTACAATGAGCAGTTCTTC. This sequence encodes CASFNGGHQSYNEQFF. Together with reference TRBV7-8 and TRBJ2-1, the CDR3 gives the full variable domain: GAGVSQSPRYKVAKRGQDVALRCDPISGHVSLFWYQQALGQGPEFLTYFQNEAQLDKSGLPSDRFFAERPEGSVSTLKIQRTQQEDSAVYLCASFNGGHQSYNEQFFGPGTRLTVL.

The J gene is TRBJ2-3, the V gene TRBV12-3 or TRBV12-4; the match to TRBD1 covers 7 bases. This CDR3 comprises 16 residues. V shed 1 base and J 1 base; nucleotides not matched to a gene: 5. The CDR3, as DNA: TGTGCCAGCAGTTTAGGCTCCGGGACAGGCACAGATACGCAGTATTTT. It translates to CASSLGSGTGTDTQYF.

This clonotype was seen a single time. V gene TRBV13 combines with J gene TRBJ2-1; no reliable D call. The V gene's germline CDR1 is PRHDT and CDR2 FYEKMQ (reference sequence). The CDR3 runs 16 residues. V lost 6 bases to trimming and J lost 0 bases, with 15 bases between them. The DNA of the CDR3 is TGTGCCAGCAGTCCATTCGGCACCAGCTCCTACAATGAGCAGTTCTTC. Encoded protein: CASSPFGTSSYNEQFF.

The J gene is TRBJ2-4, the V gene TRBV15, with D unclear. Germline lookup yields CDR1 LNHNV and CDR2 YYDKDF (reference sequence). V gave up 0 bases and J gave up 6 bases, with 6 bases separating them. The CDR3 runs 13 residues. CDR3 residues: CATSRDLVNIQYF. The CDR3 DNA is TGTGCCACCAGCAGAGATCTCGTAAACATTCAGTACTTC.

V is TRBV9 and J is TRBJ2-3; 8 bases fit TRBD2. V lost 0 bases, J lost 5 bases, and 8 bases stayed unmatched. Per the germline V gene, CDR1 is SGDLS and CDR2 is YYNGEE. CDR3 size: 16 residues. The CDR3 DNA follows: TGTGCCAGCAGCGTAGAACGGGGGGGCCAAGAAGATACGCAGTATTTT. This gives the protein CASSVERGGQEDTQYF.

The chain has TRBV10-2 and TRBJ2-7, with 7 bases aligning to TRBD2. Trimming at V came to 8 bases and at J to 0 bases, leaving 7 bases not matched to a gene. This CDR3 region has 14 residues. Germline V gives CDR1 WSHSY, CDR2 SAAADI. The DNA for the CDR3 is TGCGCCAGCCGAGAGGCTAGCGGCTCCTACGAGCAGTACTTC. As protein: CASREASGSYEQYF.

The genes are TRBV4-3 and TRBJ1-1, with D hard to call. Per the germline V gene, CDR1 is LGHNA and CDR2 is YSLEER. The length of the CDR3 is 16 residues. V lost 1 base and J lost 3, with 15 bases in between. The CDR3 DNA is TGCGCCAGCAGCCAAGTAATCGGCACGGCGGACACTGAAGCTTTCTTT. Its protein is CASSQVIGTADTEAFF.

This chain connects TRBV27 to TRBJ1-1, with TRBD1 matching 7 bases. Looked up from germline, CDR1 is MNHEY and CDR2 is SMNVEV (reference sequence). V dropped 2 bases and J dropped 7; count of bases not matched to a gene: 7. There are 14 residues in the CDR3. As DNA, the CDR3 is TGTGCCAGCAGTTTACAGACAGGGTCTGATGAAGCTTTCTTT. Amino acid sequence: CASSLQTGSDEAFF.

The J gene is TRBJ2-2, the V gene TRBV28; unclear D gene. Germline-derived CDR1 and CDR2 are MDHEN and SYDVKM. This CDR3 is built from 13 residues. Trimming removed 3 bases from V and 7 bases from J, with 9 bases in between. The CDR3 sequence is CASSFVGNGELFF. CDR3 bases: TGTGCCAGCAGTTTTGTCGGAAACGGGGAGCTGTTTTTT.

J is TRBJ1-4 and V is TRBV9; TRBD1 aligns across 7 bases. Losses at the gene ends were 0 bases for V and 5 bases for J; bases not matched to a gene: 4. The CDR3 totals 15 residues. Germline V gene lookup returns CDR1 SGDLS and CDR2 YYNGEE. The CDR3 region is CASSVGRQGNEKLFF. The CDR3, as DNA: TGTGCCAGCAGCGTAGGACGACAGGGAAATGAAAAACTGTTTTTT.

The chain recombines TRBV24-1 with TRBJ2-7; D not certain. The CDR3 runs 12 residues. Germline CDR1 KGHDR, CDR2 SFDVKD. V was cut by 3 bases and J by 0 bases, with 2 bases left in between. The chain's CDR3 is CATSDSSYEQYF. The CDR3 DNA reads TGTGCCACCAGTGATAGCTCCTACGAGCAGTACTTC.

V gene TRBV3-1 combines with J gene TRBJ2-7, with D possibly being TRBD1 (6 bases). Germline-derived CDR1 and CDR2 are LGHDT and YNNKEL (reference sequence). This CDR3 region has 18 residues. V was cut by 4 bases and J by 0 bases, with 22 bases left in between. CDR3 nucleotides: TGTGCCAGCAGCCCGACCGACAGACTGGGGGCCTCCTCCTACGAGCAGTACTTC. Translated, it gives CASSPTDRLGASSYEQYF.

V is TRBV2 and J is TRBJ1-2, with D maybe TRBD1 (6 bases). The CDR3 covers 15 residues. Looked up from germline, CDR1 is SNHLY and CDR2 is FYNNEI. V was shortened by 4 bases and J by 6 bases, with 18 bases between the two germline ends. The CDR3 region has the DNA TGTGCCAGCAGTGCCGGATCCACAGGGTTCCATGGCTACACCTTC. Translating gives CASSAGSTGFHGYTF.